Listed below are T cell receptor beta chains from one sample, sequenced in a study of blood T cells in healthy people across ages. Via MiXCR, TCRdb re-called the 5' RACE reads, giving one row per CDR3 protein. The data show roughly 1.5 million distinct CDR3 sequences, roughly two fifths seen once. The sequencing input was blood. The source is a woman aged 18 to 35 in good health. Both conserved end residues are part of each CDR3. Fields, in order: D gene, V gene, clone size, J gene, CDR3 protein, CDR3 DNA. D genes are given only for firm matches. Expanded clones are given a class, and other clones once, few, many or no size at all.

>TRBD2|TRBV2|once|TRBJ2-1
CASSEFPGTSGHSYNEQFF
TGTGCCAGCAGTGAATTCCCCGGGACTAGCGGCCACTCCTACAATGAGCAGTTCTTC
>-|TRBV4-3|-|TRBJ2-6
CASSLDDSGANVLTF
TGCGCCAGCAGCCTAGACGATTCTGGGGCCAACGTCCTGACTTTC
>-|TRBV6-2/TRBV6-3|once|TRBJ1-5
CASTKFGVQPQHF
TGTGCCAGCACCAAGTTTGGGGTTCAGCCCCAGCATTTT
>-|TRBV21-1|-|TRBJ2-1
CASSKIMGTSQETQFF
TGTGCCAGCAGCAAAATTATGGGGACGAGCCAAGAGACCCAGTTCTTC
>-|TRBV20-1|-|TRBJ2-1
CSARDVGNEQFF
TGCAGTGCTAGAGATGTGGGAAATGAGCAGTTCTTC
>-|TRBV4-1|-|TRBJ2-5
CASSQGLQGQETQYF
TGCGCCAGCAGCCAGGGCCTTCAGGGTCAAGAGACCCAGTACTTC
>TRBD2|TRBV5-1|few|TRBJ2-1
CASSLGLAGAEEQFF
TGCGCCAGCAGCTTGGGGTTAGCGGGAGCGGAAGAGCAGTTCTTC
>TRBD2|TRBV29-1|-|TRBJ2-3
CSVEDLGSGRAADTQYF
TGCAGCGTTGAAGATCTTGGTAGCGGGAGGGCCGCGGATACGCAGTATTTT
>-|TRBV7-2|many|TRBJ1-2
CASSLERTNYGYTF
TGTGCCAGCAGCCTAGAAAGAACTAACTATGGCTACACCTTC
>-|TRBV6-5|-|TRBJ1-2
CASSYSKLGGYTF
TGTGCCAGCAGTTACTCAAAGCTCGGCGGCTACACCTTC
>-|TRBV7-2|-|TRBJ1-2
CASSLALAGQIYTF
TGTGCCAGCAGCTTAGCCCTTGCAGGGCAAATCTACACCTTC
>TRBD1|TRBV7-9|few|TRBJ2-7
CASSQGGQISYEQYF
TGTGCCAGCAGCCAAGGGGGACAGATCTCCTACGAGCAGTACTTC
>-|TRBV7-2|-|TRBJ1-5
CASSFAREGNQPQHF
TGTGCCAGCAGCTTTGCCCGGGAGGGTAATCAGCCCCAGCATTTT
>-|TRBV20-1|-|TRBJ2-3
CSASGRMLSTDTQYF
TGCAGTGCTAGCGGCAGGATGCTAAGCACAGATACGCAGTATTTT
>-|TRBV15|-|TRBJ1-2
CATSREGLNYGYTF
TGTGCCACCAGCAGAGAGGGACTTAACTATGGCTACACCTTC
>-|TRBV5-1|-|TRBJ2-1
CASSADNMHEQFF
TGCGCCAGCAGTGCGGACAATATGCATGAGCAGTTCTTC
>TRBD1|TRBV7-2|few|TRBJ1-1
CASSPDRVIYNTEAFF
TGTGCCAGCAGCCCGGACAGGGTCATCTACAACACTGAAGCTTTCTTT
>-|TRBV28|few|TRBJ1-2
CASSLFPNYGYTF
TGTGCCAGCAGTTTATTCCCCAACTATGGCTACACCTTC
>-|TRBV7-3|-|TRBJ2-3
CASSRERGAFGQYF
TGTGCCAGCAGCCGCGAAAGGGGGGCGTTCGGGCAGTATTTT
>-|TRBV21-1|-|TRBJ2-4
CASSKKAMGQFKNIQYF
TGTGCCAGCAGCAAAAAAGCCATGGGACAGTTCAAAAACATTCAGTACTTC
>-|TRBV7-8|few|TRBJ2-5
CASSTSSPPQGTQYF
TGTGCCAGCAGCACTTCCAGCCCCCCCCAAGGGACCCAGTACTTC